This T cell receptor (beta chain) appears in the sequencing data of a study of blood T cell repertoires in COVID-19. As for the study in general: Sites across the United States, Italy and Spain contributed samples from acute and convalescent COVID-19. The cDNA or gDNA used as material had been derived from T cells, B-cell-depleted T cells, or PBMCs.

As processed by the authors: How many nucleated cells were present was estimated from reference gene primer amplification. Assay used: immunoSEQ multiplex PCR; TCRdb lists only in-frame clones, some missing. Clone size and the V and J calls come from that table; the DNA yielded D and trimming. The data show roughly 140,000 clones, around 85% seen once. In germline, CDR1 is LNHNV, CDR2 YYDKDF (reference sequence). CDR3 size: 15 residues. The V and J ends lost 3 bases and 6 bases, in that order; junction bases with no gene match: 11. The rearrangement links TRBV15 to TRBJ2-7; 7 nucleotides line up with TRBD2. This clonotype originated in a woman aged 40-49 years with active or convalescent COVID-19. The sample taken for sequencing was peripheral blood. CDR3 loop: CATSRPGGREGEQYF. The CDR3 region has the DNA TGTGCCACCAGCAGGCCGGGTGGAAGGGAGGGCGAGCAGTACTTC. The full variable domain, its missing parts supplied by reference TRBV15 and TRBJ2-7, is DAMVIQNPRYQVTQFGKPVTLSCSQTLNHNVMYWYQQKSSQAPKLLFHYYDKDFNNEADTPDNFQSRRPNTSFCFLDIRSPGLGDTAMYLCATSRPGGREGEQYFGPGTRLTVT.